These T cell receptor beta chains were read from a single sample in a study of blood T cell repertoires in COVID-19. TCRdb's table, derived via immunoSEQ multiplex PCR, lists solely in-frame clones and lacks some. Seen here are roughly 500,000 clones, around 89% observed once, and the top ten hold 1.8%. The sequencing input was PBMCs or T cells enriched from blood (not recorded which). The receptor source for this set is a woman in her forties who had recovered from COVID-19. Both conserved end residues are part of each CDR3. The D gene is left open where the match is weak. Clone sizes are given selectively: once, few, many, or a class where the clone is expanded.

v_gene: TRBV19; j_gene: TRBJ1-2; abundance: NA; d_gene: TRBD1; CDR3nt: TGTGCCAGTAGTATAGAAACAGGGGAGTACTATGGCTACACCTTC; CDR3aa: CASSIETGEYYGYTF
v_gene: TRBV30; j_gene: TRBJ1-5; abundance: NA; d_gene: TRBD1; CDR3nt: TGTGCCTGGAGTGTATCCCCGGACAGGTTACGCAATCAGCCCCAGCATTTT; CDR3aa: CAWSVSPDRLRNQPQHF
v_gene: TRBV24-1; j_gene: TRBJ1-4; abundance: NA; d_gene: NA; CDR3nt: TGTGCCACCAGTAAAGGAGGGTATGATGAAAAACTGTTTTTT; CDR3aa: CATSKGGYDEKLFF
v_gene: TRBV11-2; j_gene: TRBJ1-2; abundance: NA; d_gene: NA; CDR3nt: TGTGCCAGCAGCTCCCCAGGGTTAAACTATGGCTACACCTTC; CDR3aa: CASSSPGLNYGYTF
v_gene: TRBV30; j_gene: TRBJ2-5; abundance: NA; d_gene: TRBD1; CDR3nt: TGTGCCTGGAGTGCTTCGGGGACAGCACAAGAGACCCAGTACTTC; CDR3aa: CAWSASGTAQETQYF
v_gene: TRBV5-4; j_gene: TRBJ2-7; abundance: NA; d_gene: NA; CDR3nt: TGTGCCAGCAGCTTGGATGAGGTAGCCATCTACGAGCAGTACTTC; CDR3aa: CASSLDEVAIYEQYF
v_gene: TRBV3-1/TRBV3-2; j_gene: TRBJ1-5; abundance: few; d_gene: NA; CDR3nt: TGTGCCAGCCCCTTGGGGGAGGGTAGCAATCAGCCCCAGCATTTT; CDR3aa: CASPLGEGSNQPQHF
v_gene: TRBV10-3; j_gene: TRBJ1-3; abundance: NA; d_gene: TRBD1; CDR3nt: TGTGCCATCAGTGACAAAGGGGGCCCCTCTGGAAACACCATATATTTT; CDR3aa: CAISDKGGPSGNTIYF
v_gene: TRBV7-6; j_gene: TRBJ1-4; abundance: once; d_gene: NA; CDR3nt: TGTGCCAGCAGCCAGGGGCGGAAACTGTTTTTT; CDR3aa: CASSQGRKLFF
v_gene: TRBV27; j_gene: TRBJ1-2; abundance: NA; d_gene: NA; CDR3nt: TGTGCCAGCAGTCTAACTTACAGTTACCTTGGCTACACCTTC; CDR3aa: CASSLTYSYLGYTF
v_gene: TRBV2; j_gene: TRBJ1-2; abundance: NA; d_gene: NA; CDR3nt: TGTGCCAGAAAGAGGAAACGGGACACAACCTACTACACCTTC; CDR3aa: CARKRKRDTTYYTF
v_gene: TRBV4-3; j_gene: TRBJ2-1; abundance: once; d_gene: NA; CDR3nt: TGCGCCAGCAGCCAACGACACAGGGATTCCTACAATGAGCAGTTCTTC; CDR3aa: CASSQRHRDSYNEQFF
v_gene: TRBV25-1; j_gene: TRBJ1-2; abundance: NA; d_gene: NA; CDR3nt: TGTGCCAGCAGTGATGGGGCAGGGAGGCGCGGCTACACCTTC; CDR3aa: CASSDGAGRRGYTF
v_gene: TRBV7-2; j_gene: TRBJ2-1; abundance: NA; d_gene: NA; CDR3nt: TGTGCCAGCAGCCCCCACTTAGTCCGCGATGAGCAGTTCTTC; CDR3aa: CASSPHLVRDEQFF
v_gene: TRBV5-1; j_gene: TRBJ2-7; abundance: few; d_gene: TRBD1; CDR3nt: TGCGCCAGCAGCCCGGACAGGGCAGGCGAGCAGTACTTC; CDR3aa: CASSPDRAGEQYF
v_gene: TRBV5-4; j_gene: TRBJ1-2; abundance: NA; d_gene: NA; CDR3nt: TGTGCCAGCAGCTTGGTTACAGTAAACTATGGCTACACCTTC; CDR3aa: CASSLVTVNYGYTF
v_gene: TRBV19; j_gene: TRBJ1-3; abundance: NA; d_gene: TRBD1; CDR3nt: TGTGCCAGTAACAATGGGGGACAGGGGTTCTCTGGAAACACCATATATTTT; CDR3aa: CASNNGGQGFSGNTIYF
v_gene: TRBV10-2; j_gene: TRBJ2-7; abundance: NA; d_gene: TRBD2; CDR3nt: TGCGCCAGCATAAATAGCGGGAGGGCCTACGAGCAGTACTTC; CDR3aa: CASINSGRAYEQYF
v_gene: TRBV5-5; j_gene: TRBJ1-1; abundance: NA; d_gene: TRBD1; CDR3nt: TGTGCCAGCAGCTCCGGGACAGGGCTGAACACTGAAGCTTTCTTT; CDR3aa: CASSSGTGLNTEAFF
v_gene: TRBV7-2; j_gene: TRBJ2-5; abundance: NA; d_gene: NA; CDR3nt: TGTGCCAGCAGCAGTGGGGGCGCCCAAGAGACCCAGTACTTC; CDR3aa: CASSSGGAQETQYF
v_gene: TRBV7-2; j_gene: TRBJ1-2; abundance: NA; d_gene: NA; CDR3nt: TGTGCCAGCAGCTGGCAGGGAATAGGAGCTAACTATGGCTACACCTTC; CDR3aa: CASSWQGIGANYGYTF
v_gene: TRBV5-4; j_gene: TRBJ2-2; abundance: NA; d_gene: NA; CDR3nt: TGTGCCAGCAGCTTGGCCTTGGTAGCGAACACCGGGGAGCTGTTTTTT; CDR3aa: CASSLALVANTGELFF
v_gene: TRBV7-6; j_gene: TRBJ1-6; abundance: NA; d_gene: NA; CDR3nt: TGTGCCAGCAGCTTGGAGTGGGGGCCCGTTAATTCACCCCTCCACTTT; CDR3aa: CASSLEWGPVNSPLHF
v_gene: TRBV12-3/TRBV12-4; j_gene: TRBJ2-7; abundance: NA; d_gene: NA; CDR3nt: TGTGCCAGCAGTTACAGGTCCCCCTACGAGCAGTACTTC; CDR3aa: CASSYRSPYEQYF
v_gene: TRBV19; j_gene: TRBJ1-6; abundance: NA; d_gene: TRBD1; CDR3nt: TGTGCCAGTAGTATACAGAAACAGGGGAATTCACCCCTCCACTTT; CDR3aa: CASSIQKQGNSPLHF
v_gene: TRBV21-1; j_gene: TRBJ1-3; abundance: NA; d_gene: NA; CDR3nt: TGTGCCAGCAGCAAAGTCTTACGGGACAGAGGAAACACCATATATTTT; CDR3aa: CASSKVLRDRGNTIYF
v_gene: TRBV18; j_gene: TRBJ1-3; abundance: NA; d_gene: NA; CDR3nt: TGTGCCAGCTCACCACTTATTGGGACATCAAGCTCTGGAAACACCATATATTTT; CDR3aa: CASSPLIGTSSSGNTIYF
v_gene: TRBV5-4; j_gene: TRBJ1-2; abundance: NA; d_gene: NA; CDR3nt: TGTGCCAGCAGCTTGGCCCGAGGAGGGTCGGATGGCTACACCTTC; CDR3aa: CASSLARGGSDGYTF
v_gene: TRBV15; j_gene: TRBJ1-1; abundance: NA; d_gene: NA; CDR3nt: TGTGCCACCGGGGAGGGGACGAACACTGAAGCTTTCTTT; CDR3aa: CATGEGTNTEAFF
v_gene: TRBV19; j_gene: TRBJ1-1; abundance: NA; d_gene: NA; CDR3nt: TGTGCCAGTAGTATCTGGGAGAAGAACACTGAAGCTTTCTTT; CDR3aa: CASSIWEKNTEAFF
v_gene: TRBV27; j_gene: TRBJ2-1; abundance: NA; d_gene: NA; CDR3nt: TGTGCCAGCAGTTTAGGCGGGGCCTTCTACAATGAGCAGTTCTTC; CDR3aa: CASSLGGAFYNEQFF
v_gene: TRBV2; j_gene: TRBJ1-6; abundance: NA; d_gene: NA; CDR3nt: TGTGCCAGCAGCCCTCTACCGACAGGTTCACCCCTCCACTTT; CDR3aa: CASSPLPTGSPLHF
v_gene: TRBV18; j_gene: TRBJ2-7; abundance: NA; d_gene: TRBD1; CDR3nt: TGTGCCAGCTCACCACGTCCGGGACAGGGAGGTGGTGGTCACGAGCAGTACTTC; CDR3aa: CASSPRPGQGGGGHEQYF
v_gene: TRBV6-6; j_gene: TRBJ2-7; abundance: NA; d_gene: TRBD2; CDR3nt: TGTGCCAGCGATCCTAGCGGGAGCTCCTACGAGCAGTACTTC; CDR3aa: CASDPSGSSYEQYF
v_gene: TRBV4-3; j_gene: TRBJ2-1; abundance: NA; d_gene: TRBD2; CDR3nt: TGCGCCAGCAGCCCCGTCGCTAGCGGGAGGGGCACCTACAATGAGCAGTTCTTC; CDR3aa: CASSPVASGRGTYNEQFF
v_gene: TRBV10-3; j_gene: TRBJ2-7; abundance: NA; d_gene: NA; CDR3nt: TGTGCCATCAGTGGGAGCTACGAGCAGTACTTC; CDR3aa: CAISGSYEQYF
v_gene: TRBV5-1; j_gene: TRBJ2-5; abundance: once; d_gene: NA; CDR3nt: TGCGCCAGCAGCCCCGGTGGGAGGAAAGAGACCCAGTACTTC; CDR3aa: CASSPGGRKETQYF
v_gene: TRBV5-5; j_gene: TRBJ1-2; abundance: NA; d_gene: NA; CDR3nt: TGTGCCAGCAGCTTGCACAGCCTCTCGGGGGGCTACACCTTC; CDR3aa: CASSLHSLSGGYTF
v_gene: TRBV20-1; j_gene: TRBJ2-1; abundance: NA; d_gene: NA; CDR3nt: TGCAGTGCTAGAGAGGGAGCGGGGCAGTTCTTC; CDR3aa: CSAREGAGQFF
v_gene: TRBV7-8; j_gene: TRBJ2-5; abundance: NA; d_gene: NA; CDR3nt: TGTGCCAGCAGCTTAGCTTGGGGGCCCGGTGAGACCCAGTACTTC; CDR3aa: CASSLAWGPGETQYF
v_gene: TRBV6-2/TRBV6-3; j_gene: TRBJ1-1; abundance: NA; d_gene: TRBD1; CDR3nt: TGTGCCAGCAGTTACTCGGGGACAGGGCCCCTTGGCACTGAAGCTTTCTTT; CDR3aa: CASSYSGTGPLGTEAFF
v_gene: TRBV14; j_gene: TRBJ1-1; abundance: NA; d_gene: NA; CDR3nt: TGTGCCAGCAGCAAATCGGGACTTAACACTGAAGCTTTCTTT; CDR3aa: CASSKSGLNTEAFF
v_gene: TRBV15; j_gene: TRBJ2-2; abundance: NA; d_gene: TRBD2; CDR3nt: TGTGCCACCAGCAGTACCGGGACTAGCGGCACCGGGGAGCTGTTTTTT; CDR3aa: CATSSTGTSGTGELFF
v_gene: TRBV12-3/TRBV12-4; j_gene: TRBJ2-5; abundance: NA; d_gene: NA; CDR3nt: TGTGCCAGCAGTTTTGGGCAATCAGGGACCCAGTACTTC; CDR3aa: CASSFGQSGTQYF
v_gene: TRBV4-3; j_gene: TRBJ2-7; abundance: few; d_gene: TRBD2; CDR3nt: TGCGCCAGCAGCCAAGGAGCGGGATCCTACGAGCAGTACTTC; CDR3aa: CASSQGAGSYEQYF
v_gene: TRBV11-1; j_gene: TRBJ2-1; abundance: once; d_gene: NA; CDR3nt: TGTGCCAGCAGCTTAAATCAGGGGGGTAGTGAGCAGTTCTTC; CDR3aa: CASSLNQGGSEQFF
v_gene: TRBV4-3; j_gene: TRBJ1-2; abundance: NA; d_gene: NA; CDR3nt: TGCGCCAGCAGCCAAGACTCCACAGGGATCGGCGACTATGGCTACACCTTC; CDR3aa: CASSQDSTGIGDYGYTF
v_gene: TRBV18; j_gene: TRBJ1-6; abundance: NA; d_gene: NA; CDR3nt: TGTGCCAGCTCGACAGCGCTGGCGTCCTCACCCCTCCACTTT; CDR3aa: CASSTALASSPLHF